The text below deals with one T cell receptor (beta chain). The assay, immunoSEQ v3.0, was run at survey level. Sequencing used immunoSEQ multiplex PCR; TCRdb keeps in-frame clones, though not all of them. The sample carries about 21,000 clones, more than 75% recorded once. The entry originates in a study of long-term antiretroviral therapy in people with HIV. Specimens held about 0.95-10 million cryopreserved PBMC prior to DNA extraction. The germline V gene encodes CDR1 MNHEY and CDR2 SMNVEV (reference sequence). This CDR3 spans 18 amino acids. V was pared by 1 base and J by 2 bases, with 18 bases between.

V and J are TRBV27 and TRBJ2-1; D may correspond to TRBD1 or TRBD2 (5 bases each). The sample consisted of unsorted PBMCs, taken 0.2 years before starting antiretroviral therapy. This sequence originates from a man aged 18 to 30 with HIV. The CDR3, as DNA: TGTGCCAGCAGTTTATGGGACCCAGGGAATCGGCCCTACAATGAGCAGTTCTTC. Translating it yields CASSLWDPGNRPYNEQFF.